This T cell receptor beta chain derives from a study of beta chain features in type 1 diabetes. The study's findings and limits: Shortening of TCRB CDR3s, moderate but significant, appeared in all four CD4+ subsets of Type 1 diabetes patients.

The V gene lost 2 bases and the J gene lost 7 bases, with 8 bases spanning the gap. Germline lookup yields CDR1 SQVTM and CDR2 ANQGSEA. There are 12 residues in the CDR3. This clone was counted once. Its target is unknown. cDNA synthesis used the whole RNA isolate, giving expressed TCRB sequences. Repertoires were generated with immunoSEQ multiplex PCR, while TCRdb's copy carries only in-frame clones and drops some. The sample consists of around 160,000 clones, approximately 62% of them appearing once. The sequence was collected from a young man with type 1 diabetes. Specimen: naive CD4+ T cells from blood. The rearrangement links TRBV29-1 to TRBJ2-2; D gene ambiguous. CDR3 bases: TGCAGCGTTGAAAGGGATATCGGGGAGCTGTTTTTT. Translating gives CSVERDIGELFF.